This T cell receptor beta chain is from a study of OX40 agonist ivuxolimab in advanced cancers. On the study more broadly: Enrollees could have had prior anti-PD-1, anti-PD-L1 or anti-CTLA-4 therapy, which about 40% had received.

V was shortened by 0 bases and J by 3 bases, with 5 bases between the two germline ends. The germline V gene has CDR1 SGHNT and CDR2 YENEEA. This CDR3 region has 13 residues. Repertoires were generated with immunoSEQ multiplex PCR, while TCRdb's copy carries only in-frame clones and drops some. This sample yields 30,000 to 40,000 clones, of which roughly 80% are seen a single time; approximately 11% belongs to the top ten. Sampling times: baseline, cycle 4 day 1, cycle 7 day 1. This clonotype was sampled from an adult with an advanced solid tumor such as melanoma, head and neck, liver or kidney cancer. Material: CD4+ or CD8+ T cells sorted from blood, obtained in a trial of the OX40 agonist ivuxolimab. V and J are TRBV11-3 and TRBJ2-5; D not certain. The CDR3 DNA reads TGTGCCAGCAGCTTAGATATTGAAGAGACCCAGTACTTC. Protein product: CASSLDIEETQYF.